The clone carrying this T cell receptor (beta chain) was observed a handful of times. Its antigen is not identified. Per-sample PBMC isolation yielded at least 6.5 million cells. A J-beta primer mix and a sample-barcoded 5' primer were used in a second PCR of about 7 to 12 cycles. A 12-random-nucleotide template-switch adaptor tagged each cDNA molecule. Each CDR3 protein gets one entry after TCRdb re-called the 5' RACE reads with MiXCR. The table includes roughly 2 million distinct CDR3 sequences, approximately 50% detected once. The source of the sample is a study of blood T cells in healthy people across ages. This CDR3 contains 15 residues. The V end lost 0 bases, the J end lost 2 bases, and 12 bases lay between the germline ends. The germline gives CDR1 DFQATT, CDR2 SNEGSKA (reference sequence). Study-wide results and limits: With naive T cell percentage, TCR beta diversity showed a strong correlation.

This chain joins TRBV20-1 and TRBJ2-3, with D perhaps matching TRBD1 (5 bases). This clonotype was sampled from a woman in her thirties or forties in good health. Sequenced input: blood. The chain's CDR3 is CSARDLGRDTDTQYF. CDR3 sequence (DNA): TGCAGTGCTAGAGATTTGGGCAGGGACACAGATACGCAGTATTTT.